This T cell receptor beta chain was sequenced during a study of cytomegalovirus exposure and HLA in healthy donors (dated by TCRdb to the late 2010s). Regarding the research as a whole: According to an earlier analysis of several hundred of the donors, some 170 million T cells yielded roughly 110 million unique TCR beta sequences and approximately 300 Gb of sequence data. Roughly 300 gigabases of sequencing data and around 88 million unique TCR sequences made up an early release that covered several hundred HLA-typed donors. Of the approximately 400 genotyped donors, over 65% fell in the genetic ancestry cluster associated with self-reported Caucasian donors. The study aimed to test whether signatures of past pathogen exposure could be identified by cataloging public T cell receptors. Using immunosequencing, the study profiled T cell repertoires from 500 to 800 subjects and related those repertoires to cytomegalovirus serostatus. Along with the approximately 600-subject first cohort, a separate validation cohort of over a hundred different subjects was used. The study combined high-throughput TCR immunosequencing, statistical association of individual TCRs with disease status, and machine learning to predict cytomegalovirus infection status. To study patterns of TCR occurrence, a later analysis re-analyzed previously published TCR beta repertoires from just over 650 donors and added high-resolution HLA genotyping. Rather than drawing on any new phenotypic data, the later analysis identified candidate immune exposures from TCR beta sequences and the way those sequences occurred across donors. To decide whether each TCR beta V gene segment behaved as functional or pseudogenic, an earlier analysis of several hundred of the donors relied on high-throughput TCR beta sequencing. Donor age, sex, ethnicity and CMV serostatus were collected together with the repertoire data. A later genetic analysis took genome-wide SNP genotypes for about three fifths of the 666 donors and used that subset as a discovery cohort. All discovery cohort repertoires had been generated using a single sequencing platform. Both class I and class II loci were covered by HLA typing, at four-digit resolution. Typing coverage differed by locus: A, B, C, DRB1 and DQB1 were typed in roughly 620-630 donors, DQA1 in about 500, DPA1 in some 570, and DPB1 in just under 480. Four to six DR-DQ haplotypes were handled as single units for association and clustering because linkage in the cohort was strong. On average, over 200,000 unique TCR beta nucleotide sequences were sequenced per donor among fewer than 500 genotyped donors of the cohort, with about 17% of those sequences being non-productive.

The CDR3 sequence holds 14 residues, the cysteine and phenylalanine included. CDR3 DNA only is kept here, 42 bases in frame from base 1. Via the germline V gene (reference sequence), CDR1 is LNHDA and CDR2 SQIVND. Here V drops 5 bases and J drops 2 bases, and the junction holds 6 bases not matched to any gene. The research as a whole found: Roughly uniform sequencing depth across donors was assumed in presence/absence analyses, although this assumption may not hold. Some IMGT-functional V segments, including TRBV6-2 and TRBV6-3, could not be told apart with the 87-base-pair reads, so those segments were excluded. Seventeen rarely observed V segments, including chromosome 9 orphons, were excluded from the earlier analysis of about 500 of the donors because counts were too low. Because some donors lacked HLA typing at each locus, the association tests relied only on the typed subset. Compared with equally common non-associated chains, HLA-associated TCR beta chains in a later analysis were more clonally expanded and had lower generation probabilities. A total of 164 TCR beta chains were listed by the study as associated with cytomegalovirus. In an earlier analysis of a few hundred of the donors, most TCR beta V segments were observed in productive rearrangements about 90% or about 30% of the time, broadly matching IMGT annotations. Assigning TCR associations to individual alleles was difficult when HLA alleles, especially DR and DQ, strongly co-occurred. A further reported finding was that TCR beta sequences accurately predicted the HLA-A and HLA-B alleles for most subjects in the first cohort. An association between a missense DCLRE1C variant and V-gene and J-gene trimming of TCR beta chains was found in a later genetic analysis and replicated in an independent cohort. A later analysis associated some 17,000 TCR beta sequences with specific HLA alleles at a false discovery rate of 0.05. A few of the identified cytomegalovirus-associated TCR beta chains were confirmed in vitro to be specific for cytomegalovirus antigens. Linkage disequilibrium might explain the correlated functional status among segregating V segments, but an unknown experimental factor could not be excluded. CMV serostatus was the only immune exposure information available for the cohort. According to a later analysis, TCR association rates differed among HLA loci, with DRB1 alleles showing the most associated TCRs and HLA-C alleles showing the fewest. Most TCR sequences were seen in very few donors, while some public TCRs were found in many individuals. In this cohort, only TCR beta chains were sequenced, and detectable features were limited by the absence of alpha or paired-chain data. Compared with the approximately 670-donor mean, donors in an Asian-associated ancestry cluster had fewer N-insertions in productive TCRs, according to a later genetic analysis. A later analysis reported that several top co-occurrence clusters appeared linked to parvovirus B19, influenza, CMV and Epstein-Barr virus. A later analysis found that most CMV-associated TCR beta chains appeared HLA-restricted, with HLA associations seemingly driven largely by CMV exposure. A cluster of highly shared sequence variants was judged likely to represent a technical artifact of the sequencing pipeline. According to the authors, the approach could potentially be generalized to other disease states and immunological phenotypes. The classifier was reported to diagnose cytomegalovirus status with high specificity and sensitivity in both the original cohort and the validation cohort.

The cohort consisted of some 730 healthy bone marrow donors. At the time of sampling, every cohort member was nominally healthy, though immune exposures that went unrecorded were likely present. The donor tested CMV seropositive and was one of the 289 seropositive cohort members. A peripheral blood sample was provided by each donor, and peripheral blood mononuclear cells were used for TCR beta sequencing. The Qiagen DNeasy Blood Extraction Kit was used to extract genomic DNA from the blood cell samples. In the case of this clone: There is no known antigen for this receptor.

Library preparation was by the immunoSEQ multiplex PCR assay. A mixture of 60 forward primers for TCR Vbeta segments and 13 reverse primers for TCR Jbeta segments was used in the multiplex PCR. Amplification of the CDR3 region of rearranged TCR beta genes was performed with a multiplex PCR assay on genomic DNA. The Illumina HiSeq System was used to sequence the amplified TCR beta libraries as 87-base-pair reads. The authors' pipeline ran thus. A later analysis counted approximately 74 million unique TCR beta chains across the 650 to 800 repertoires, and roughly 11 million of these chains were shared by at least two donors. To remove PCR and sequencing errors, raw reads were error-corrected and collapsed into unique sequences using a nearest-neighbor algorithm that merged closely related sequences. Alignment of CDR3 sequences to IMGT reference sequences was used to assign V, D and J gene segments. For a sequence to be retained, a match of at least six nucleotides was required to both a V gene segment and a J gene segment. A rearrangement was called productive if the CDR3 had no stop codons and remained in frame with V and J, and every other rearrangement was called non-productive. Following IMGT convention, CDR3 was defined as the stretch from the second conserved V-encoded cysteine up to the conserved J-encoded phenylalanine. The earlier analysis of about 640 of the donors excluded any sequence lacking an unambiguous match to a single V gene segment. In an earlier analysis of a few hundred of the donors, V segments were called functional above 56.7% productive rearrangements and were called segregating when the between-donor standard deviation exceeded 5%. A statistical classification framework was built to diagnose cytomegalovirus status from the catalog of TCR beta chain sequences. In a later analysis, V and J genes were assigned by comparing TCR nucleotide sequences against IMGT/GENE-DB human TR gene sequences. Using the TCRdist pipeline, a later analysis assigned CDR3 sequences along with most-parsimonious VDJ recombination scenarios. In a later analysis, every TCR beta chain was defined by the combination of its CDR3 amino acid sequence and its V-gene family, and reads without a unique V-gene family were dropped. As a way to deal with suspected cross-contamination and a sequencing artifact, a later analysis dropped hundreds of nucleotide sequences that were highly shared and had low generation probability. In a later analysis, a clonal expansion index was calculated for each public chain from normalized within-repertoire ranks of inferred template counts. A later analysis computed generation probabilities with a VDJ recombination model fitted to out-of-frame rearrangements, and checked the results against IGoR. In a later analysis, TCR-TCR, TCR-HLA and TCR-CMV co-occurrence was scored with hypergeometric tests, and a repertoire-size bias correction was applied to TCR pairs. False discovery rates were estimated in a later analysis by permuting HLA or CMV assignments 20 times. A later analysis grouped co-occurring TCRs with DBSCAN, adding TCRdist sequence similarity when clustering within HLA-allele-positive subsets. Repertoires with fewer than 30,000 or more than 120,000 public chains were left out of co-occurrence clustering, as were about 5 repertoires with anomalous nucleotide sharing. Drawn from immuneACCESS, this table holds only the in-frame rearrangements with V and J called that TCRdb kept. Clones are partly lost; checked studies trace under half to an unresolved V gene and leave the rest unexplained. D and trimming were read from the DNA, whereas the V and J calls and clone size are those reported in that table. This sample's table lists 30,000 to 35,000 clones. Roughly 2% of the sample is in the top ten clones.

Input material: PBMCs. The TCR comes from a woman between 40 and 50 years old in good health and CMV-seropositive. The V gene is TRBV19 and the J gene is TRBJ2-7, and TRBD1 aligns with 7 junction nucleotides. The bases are TGTGCCAGTAGTCGAGACAGGGCAACCTACGAGCAGTACTTC. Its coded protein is CASSRDRATYEQYF.